This T cell receptor beta chain was captured by sequencing in a study of T cell changes during pregnancy in multiple sclerosis. Germline V gene sequence: CDR1 SGHTA, CDR2 FQGNSA. Trimming at V came to 5 bases and at J to 4 bases, leaving 13 bases not matched to a gene. The CDR3 has 16 amino acids. The assay was immunoSEQ multiplex PCR, and TCRdb's table has in-frame clones only and misses some. Of 45,000 to 70,000 clones in the sample, roughly 90% were seen once. In its sample, this clone was seen once. Other DNA sequences in this sample translate to the same CDR3. This specimen was CD4+ T cells from peripheral blood mononuclear cells, taken after pregnancy. The origin of this receptor is a female donor in good health, enrolled as a control in a pregnancy study. This chain joins TRBV7-2 and TRBJ1-2, with 7 bases identical to TRBD1. DNA of the CDR3: TGTGCCAGCAGCGTCGACATAGGGGGCGGAGGCTATGGCTACACCTTC. This sequence encodes CASSVDIGGGGYGYTF.